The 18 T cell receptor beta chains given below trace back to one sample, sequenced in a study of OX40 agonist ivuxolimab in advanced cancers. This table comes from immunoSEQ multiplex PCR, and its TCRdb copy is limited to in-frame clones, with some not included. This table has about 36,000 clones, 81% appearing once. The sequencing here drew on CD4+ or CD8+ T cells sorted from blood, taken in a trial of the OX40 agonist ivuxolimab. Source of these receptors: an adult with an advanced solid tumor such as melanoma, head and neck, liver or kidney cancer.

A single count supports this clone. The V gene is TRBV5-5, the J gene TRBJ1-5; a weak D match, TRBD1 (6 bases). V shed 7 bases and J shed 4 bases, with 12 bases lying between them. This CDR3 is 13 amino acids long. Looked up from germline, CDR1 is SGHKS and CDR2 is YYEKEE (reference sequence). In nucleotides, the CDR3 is TGTGCCAGCCGTTTAGGACAGAATCAGCCCCAGCATTTT. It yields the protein CASRLGQNQPQHF.

The CDR3 DNA is TGTGCCAGCAGCCAAACGGGGACAGGGGCCTACGAGCAGTACTTC. Protein sequence: CASSQTGTGAYEQYF. The chain carries TRBV5-4 and TRBJ2-7; the match to TRBD1 covers 10 bases. This CDR3 comprises 15 residues. Per germline, CDR1 SGHNT and CDR2 YYREEE (reference sequence). Trimming at V came to 4 bases and at J to 2 bases, leaving 6 bases not matched to a gene. Using reference TRBV5-4 and TRBJ2-7 for the parts outside the CDR3, the full variable domain is ETGVTQSPTHLIKTRGQQVTLRCSSQSGHNTVSWYQQALGQGPQFIFQYYREEENGRGNFPPRFSGLQFPNYSSELNVNALELDDSALYLCASSQTGTGAYEQYFGPGTRLTVT.

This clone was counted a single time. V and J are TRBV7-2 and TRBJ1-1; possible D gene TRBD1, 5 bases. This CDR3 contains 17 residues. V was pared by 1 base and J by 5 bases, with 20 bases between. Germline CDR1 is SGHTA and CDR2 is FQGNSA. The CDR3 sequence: CASSLGQGGRLGTEAFF. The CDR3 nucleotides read TGTGCCAGCAGCTTAGGCCAGGGAGGGCGCCTAGGTACTGAAGCTTTCTTT.

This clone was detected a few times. The DNA of the CDR3 is TGTGCCAGCAGCCTGAAAGCGGGGGCAATGAAGTACCAAGAGACCCAGTACTTC. This gives the protein CASSLKAGAMKYQETQYF. This chain connects TRBV5-4 to TRBJ2-5; 8 nucleotides agree with TRBD2. The J segment lost 0 bases and the V segment lost 4 bases, leaving 14 bases of the junction unmatched. This CDR3 comprises 18 residues. Looked up from germline, CDR1 is SGHNT and CDR2 is YYREEE (reference sequence).

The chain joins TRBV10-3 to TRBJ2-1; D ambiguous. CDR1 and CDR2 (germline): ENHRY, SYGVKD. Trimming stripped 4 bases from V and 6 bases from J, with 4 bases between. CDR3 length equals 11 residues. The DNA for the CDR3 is TGTGCCATCAGTGCCCTCAATGAGCAGTTCTTC. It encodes CAISALNEQFF.

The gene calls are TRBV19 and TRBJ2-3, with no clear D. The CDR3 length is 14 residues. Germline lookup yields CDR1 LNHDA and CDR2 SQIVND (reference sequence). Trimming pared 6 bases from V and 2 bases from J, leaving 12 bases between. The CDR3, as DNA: TGTGCCAGTAGCCACCTTACAAACACAGATACGCAGTATTTT. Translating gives CASSHLTNTDTQYF.

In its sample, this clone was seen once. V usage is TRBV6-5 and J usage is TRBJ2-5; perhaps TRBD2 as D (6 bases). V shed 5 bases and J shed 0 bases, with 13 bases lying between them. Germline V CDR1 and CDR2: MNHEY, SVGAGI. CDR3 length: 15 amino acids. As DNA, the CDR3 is TGTGCCAGCAGTACCCTAAGGGACTACCAAGAGACCCAGTACTTC. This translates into CASSTLRDYQETQYF.

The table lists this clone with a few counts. The CDR3 region is CASSNPGQGNQPQHF. Here the CDR3 DNA reads TGTGCCAGCAGCAACCCGGGACAGGGCAATCAGCCCCAGCATTTT. The chain joins TRBV7-8 to TRBJ1-5; 8 positions match TRBD1. The CDR3 is 15 residues long. With V trimmed by 5 bases and J by 2 bases, 5 bases remained unmatched. Germline V gene sequence: CDR1 SGHVS, CDR2 FQNEAQ.

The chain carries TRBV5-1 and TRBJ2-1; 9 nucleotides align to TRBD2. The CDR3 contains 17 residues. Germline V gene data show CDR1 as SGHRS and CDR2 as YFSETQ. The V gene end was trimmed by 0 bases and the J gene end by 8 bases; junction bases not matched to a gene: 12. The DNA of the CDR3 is TGCGCCAGCAGCTTGGAGGCCGTGGCTAGCGGGAAACATGAGCAGTTCTTC. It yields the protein CASSLEAVASGKHEQFF.

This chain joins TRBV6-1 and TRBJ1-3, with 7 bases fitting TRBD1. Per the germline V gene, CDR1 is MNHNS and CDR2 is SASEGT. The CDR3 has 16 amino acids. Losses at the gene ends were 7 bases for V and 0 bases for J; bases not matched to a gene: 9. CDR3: CASIEPRGNSGNTIYF. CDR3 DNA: TGTGCCAGCATTGAGCCCAGGGGGAACTCTGGAAACACCATATATTTT.

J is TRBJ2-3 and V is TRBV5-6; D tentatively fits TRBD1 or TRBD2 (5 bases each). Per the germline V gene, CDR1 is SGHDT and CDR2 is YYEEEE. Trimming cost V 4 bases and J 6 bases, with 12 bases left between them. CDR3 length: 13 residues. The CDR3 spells CASSKSGSDTQYF. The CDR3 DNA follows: TGTGCCAGCAGCAAATCAGGGAGTGATACGCAGTATTTT.

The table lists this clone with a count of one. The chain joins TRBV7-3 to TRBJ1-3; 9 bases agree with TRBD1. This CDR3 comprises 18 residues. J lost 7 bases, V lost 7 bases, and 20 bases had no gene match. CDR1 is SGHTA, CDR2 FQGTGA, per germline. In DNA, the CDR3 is TGTGCCAGCAACGCGACCCAAGGGACAGGGTGGAGGAGGAACACCATATATTTT. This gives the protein CASNATQGTGWRRNTIYF.

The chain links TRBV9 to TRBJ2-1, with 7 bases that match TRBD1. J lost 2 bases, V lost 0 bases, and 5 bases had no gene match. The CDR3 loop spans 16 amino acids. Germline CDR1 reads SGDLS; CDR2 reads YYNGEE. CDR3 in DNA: TGTGCCAGCAGCGTAGGTGCGCAGGGGGCCTACAATGAGCAGTTCTTC. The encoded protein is CASSVGAQGAYNEQFF. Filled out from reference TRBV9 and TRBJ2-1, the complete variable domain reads DSGVTQTPKHLITATGQRVTLRCSPRSGDLSVYWYQQSLDQGLQFLIQYYNGEERAKGNILERFSAQQFPDLHSELNLSSLELGDSALYFCASSVGAQGAYNEQFFGPGTRLTVL.

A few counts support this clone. The CDR3 is CASSLVTSGSNEQYF. The DNA for the CDR3 is TGCGCCAGCAGCTTGGTGACTAGCGGGAGTAACGAGCAGTACTTC. The genes are TRBV5-1 and TRBJ2-7; 12 nucleotides match TRBD2. The CDR3 consists of 15 residues. Looked up from germline, CDR1 is SGHRS and CDR2 is YFSETQ. The ends lost 0 bases at V and 5 bases at J; junction bases unmatched: 3.

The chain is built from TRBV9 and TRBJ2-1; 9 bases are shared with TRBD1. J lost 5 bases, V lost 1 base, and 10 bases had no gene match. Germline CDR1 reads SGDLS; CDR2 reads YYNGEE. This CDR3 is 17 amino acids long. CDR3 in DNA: TGTGCCAGCAGCGTAACGGTAGGGGGGACAGGGAACAATGAGCAGTTCTTC. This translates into CASSVTVGGTGNNEQFF.

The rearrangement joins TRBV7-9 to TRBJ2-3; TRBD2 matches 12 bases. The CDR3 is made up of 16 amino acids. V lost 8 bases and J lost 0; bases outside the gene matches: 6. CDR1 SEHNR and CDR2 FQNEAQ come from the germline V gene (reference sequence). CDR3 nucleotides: TGTGCCAGCCGCACTAGCGGGAGGTATAGCACAGATACGCAGTATTTT. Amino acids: CASRTSGRYSTDTQYF.

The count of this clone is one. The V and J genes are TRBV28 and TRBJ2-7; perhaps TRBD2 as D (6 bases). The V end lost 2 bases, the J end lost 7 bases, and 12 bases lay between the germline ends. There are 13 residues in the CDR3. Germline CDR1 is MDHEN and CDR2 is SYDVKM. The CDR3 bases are TGTGCCAGCAGTTTACCCGGAGGGCTTGAGCAGTACTTC. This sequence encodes CASSLPGGLEQYF.

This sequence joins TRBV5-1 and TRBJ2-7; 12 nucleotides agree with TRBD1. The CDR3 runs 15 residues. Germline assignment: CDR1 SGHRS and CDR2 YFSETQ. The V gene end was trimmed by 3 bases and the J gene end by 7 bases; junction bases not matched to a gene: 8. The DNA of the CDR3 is TGCGCCAGCAGCTATCCCGGGACAGGGGGCGGAGAGCAGTACTTC. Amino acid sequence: CASSYPGTGGGEQYF.